The next 3 T cell receptor beta chains were all read from a single sample in a study of regulatory T cells in long-lasting Graves disease. The time point: newly diagnosed GD, antithyroid drugs for less than 3 months. Scientists built the TCR library using RNA that was extracted from PBMCs. Libraries of TCR beta came from iRepertoire HTBI primers plus Arm-PCR of CDR3 regions. TCRdb recomputed calls from the multiplex PCR reads with MiXCR, one row per CDR3 protein. In the table there are over 350,000 distinct CDR3 sequences, over 12% of which are singletons. These same data were also listed under a study on T cells in Graves' hyperthyroidism and ophthalmopathy.

The specimen comprised peripheral blood mononuclear cells (PBMCs), sampled at new diagnosis, from a patient treated with antithyroid drugs. The receptors here all came from a woman aged 40-49 years with Graves disease.

This clonotype was observed at least ten times. This chain links TRBV5-6 with TRBJ1-4, with D hard to call. The V and J ends lost 4 bases and 0 bases respectively, with 7 bases between them. This CDR3 comprises 14 residues. CDR1 SGHDT and CDR2 YYEEEE come from the germline V gene. The chain's CDR3 is CASSRGSTNEKLFF. CDR3 bases: TGTGCCAGCAGCCGCGGATCAACTAATGAAAAACTGTTTTTT.

This clonotype was seen many times. The rearrangement links TRBV7-8 to TRBJ2-7; 7 bases agree with TRBD1. The CDR3 length is 15 residues. With 5 bases clipped from V and 4 bases from J, the junction kept 11 bases outside the gene matches. CDR1 is SGHVS and CDR2 is FQNEAQ in the germline V gene. The CDR3 loop reads CASSQRTGAGYEQYF. The CDR3 bases are TGTGCCAGCAGCCAGCGGACAGGAGCTGGGTACGAGCAGTACTTC.

This chain connects TRBV20-1 to TRBJ1-6; TRBD1 aligns across 9 bases. After removal of 6 bases from V and 7 bases from J, the junction contained 4 bases not matched to a gene. The CDR3 consists of 13 residues. Germline V CDR1 and CDR2: DFQATT, SNEGSKA (reference sequence). The CDR3 spells CSAGTGSNSPLHF. The CDR3 DNA follows: TGCAGTGCCGGGACAGGGAGCAATTCACCCCTCCACTTT.